This TCR beta chain comes out of a study of identical twins. Study-wide results and caveats: When twins shared out-of-frame alpha sequences, those sequences had excess low generation probability. Twins' excess sharing was less marked for out-of-frame beta sequences. Zero-insertion analyses could be partly confounded by invariant MAIT and iNKT cells.

One entry per CDR3 protein, called by TCRdb with MiXCR from the 5' RACE reads. Of about 890,000 distinct CDR3 sequences in the sample, about 12% were seen once. The CDR3 has 15 amino acids. Germline trimming cut 0 bases from V and 4 bases from J; bases unmatched to any gene: 4. The germline V gene encodes CDR1 SGHKS and CDR2 YYEKEE (reference sequence). Only a few counts were recorded for this clonotype. Its specificity is not known. These data also featured in a second study, about yellow fever vaccine responses in identical twins. That paper adds: Twins' T cell vaccine responses reportedly looked partly convergent, partly personalized.

The chain combines TRBV5-5 with TRBJ2-3; 8 nucleotides match TRBD1. The TCR sequence derives from a woman in her late teens or twenties in good health. Material for sequencing was PBMCs. The DNA of the CDR3 is TGTGCCAGCAGCTTGGGGCAGACAGGGGCAGATACGCAGTATTTT. Its protein product is CASSLGQTGADTQYF.